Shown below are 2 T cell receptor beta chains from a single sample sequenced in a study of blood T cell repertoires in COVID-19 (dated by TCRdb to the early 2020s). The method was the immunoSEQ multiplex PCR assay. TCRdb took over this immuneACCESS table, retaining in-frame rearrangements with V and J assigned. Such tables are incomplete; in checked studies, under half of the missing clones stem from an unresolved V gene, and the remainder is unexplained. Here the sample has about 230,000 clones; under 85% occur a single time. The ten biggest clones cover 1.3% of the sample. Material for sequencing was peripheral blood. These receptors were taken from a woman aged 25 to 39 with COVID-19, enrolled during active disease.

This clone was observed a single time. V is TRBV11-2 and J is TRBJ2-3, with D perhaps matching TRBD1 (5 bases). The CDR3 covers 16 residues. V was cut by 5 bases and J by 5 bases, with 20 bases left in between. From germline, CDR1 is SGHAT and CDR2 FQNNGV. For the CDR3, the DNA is TGTGCCAGCAGCCCCTTCCCGCGGCAGGGTGGAGATACGCAGTATTTT. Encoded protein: CASSPFPRQGGDTQYF. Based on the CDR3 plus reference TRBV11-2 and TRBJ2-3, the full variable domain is EAGVAQSPRYKIIEKRQSVAFWCNPISGHATLYWYQQILGQGPKLLIQFQNNGVVDDSQLPKDRFSAERLKGVDSTLKIQPAKLEDSAVYLCASSPFPRQGGDTQYFGPGTRLTVL.

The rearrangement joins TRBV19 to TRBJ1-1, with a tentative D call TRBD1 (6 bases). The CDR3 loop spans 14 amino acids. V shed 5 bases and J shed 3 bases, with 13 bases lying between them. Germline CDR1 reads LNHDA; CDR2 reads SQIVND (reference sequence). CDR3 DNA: TGTGCCAGTAGTGCCCACAGGGTGGACACTGAAGCTTTCTTT. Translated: CASSAHRVDTEAFF.